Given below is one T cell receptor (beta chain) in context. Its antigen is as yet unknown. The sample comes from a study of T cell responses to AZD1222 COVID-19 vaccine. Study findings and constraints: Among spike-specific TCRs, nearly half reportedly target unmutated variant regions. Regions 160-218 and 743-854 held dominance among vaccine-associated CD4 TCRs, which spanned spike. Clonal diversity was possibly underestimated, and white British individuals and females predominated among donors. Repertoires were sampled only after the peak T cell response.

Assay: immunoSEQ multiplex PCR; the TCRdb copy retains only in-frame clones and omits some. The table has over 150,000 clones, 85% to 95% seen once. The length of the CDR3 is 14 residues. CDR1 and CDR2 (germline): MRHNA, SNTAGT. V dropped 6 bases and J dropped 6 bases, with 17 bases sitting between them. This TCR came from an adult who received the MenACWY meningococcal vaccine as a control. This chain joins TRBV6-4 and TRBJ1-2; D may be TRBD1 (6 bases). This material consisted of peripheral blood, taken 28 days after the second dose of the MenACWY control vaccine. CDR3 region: CASSDTGRSDGYTF. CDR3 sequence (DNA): TGTGCCAGCAGCGACACAGGGCGATCCGATGGCTACACCTTC.